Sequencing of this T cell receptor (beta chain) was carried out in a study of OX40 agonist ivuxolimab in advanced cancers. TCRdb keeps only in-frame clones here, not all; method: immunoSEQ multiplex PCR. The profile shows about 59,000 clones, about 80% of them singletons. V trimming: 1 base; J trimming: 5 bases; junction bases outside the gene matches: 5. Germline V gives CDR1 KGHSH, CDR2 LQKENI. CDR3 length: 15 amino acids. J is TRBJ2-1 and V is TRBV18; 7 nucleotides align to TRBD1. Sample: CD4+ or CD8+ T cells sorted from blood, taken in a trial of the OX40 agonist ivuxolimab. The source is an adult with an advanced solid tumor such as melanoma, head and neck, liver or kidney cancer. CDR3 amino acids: CASSPQGQKNNEQFF. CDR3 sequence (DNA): TGTGCCAGCTCACCACAGGGACAGAAAAACAATGAGCAGTTCTTC.